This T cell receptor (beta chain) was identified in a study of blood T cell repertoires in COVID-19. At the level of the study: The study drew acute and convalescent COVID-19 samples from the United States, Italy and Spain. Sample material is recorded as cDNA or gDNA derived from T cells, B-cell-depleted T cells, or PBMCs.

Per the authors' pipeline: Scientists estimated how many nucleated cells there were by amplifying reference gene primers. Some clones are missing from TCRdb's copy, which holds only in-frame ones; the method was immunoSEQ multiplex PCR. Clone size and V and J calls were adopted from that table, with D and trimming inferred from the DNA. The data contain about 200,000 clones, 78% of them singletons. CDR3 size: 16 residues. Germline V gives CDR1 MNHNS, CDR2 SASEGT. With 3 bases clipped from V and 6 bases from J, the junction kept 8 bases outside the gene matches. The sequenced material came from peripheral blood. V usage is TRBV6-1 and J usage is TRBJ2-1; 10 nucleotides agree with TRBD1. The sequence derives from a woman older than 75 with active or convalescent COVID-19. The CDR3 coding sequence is TGTGCCAGCAGTGAGTCGTCGGGACAGGGGTCCAATGAGCAGTTCTTC. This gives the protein CASSESSGQGSNEQFF.